This T cell receptor beta chain appears in the sequencing data of a study of T cell responses to AZD1222 COVID-19 vaccine. Study at large: Pooled together were second doses at about 4 or about 12 weeks. Study conclusions and caveats: Nearly half of spike-specific TCRs reportedly go after variant regions that carry no mutations. AZD1222 recipients seropositive at baseline numbered only 6 or 7. The donor group comprised mostly white British people and more females; the analysis possibly underestimated clonal diversity.

Germline V gene lookup returns CDR1 LNHNV and CDR2 YYDKDF (reference sequence). V gave up 0 bases and J gave up 0 bases, with 12 bases separating them. The CDR3 loop spans 17 amino acids. Sequencing used immunoSEQ multiplex PCR; TCRdb keeps in-frame clones, though not all of them. Among 100,000 to 120,000 clones, approximately 90% were seen once, and the ten largest hold roughly 1.5%. As for this clone: Its antigen is as yet unknown.

This receptor was identified in an adult in good health. Sequencing was performed on peripheral blood, taken on day 0 of AZD1222 vaccination. J is TRBJ1-3 and V is TRBV15; possibly TRBD1 for D (5 bases). The CDR3 sequence: CATSRDLGGNSGNTIYF. CDR3 nucleotide sequence: TGTGCCACCAGCAGAGATTTGGGGGGGAACTCTGGAAACACCATATATTTT. The variable domain in full, completed from reference TRBV15 and TRBJ1-3, reads DAMVIQNPRYQVTQFGKPVTLSCSQTLNHNVMYWYQQKSSQAPKLLFHYYDKDFNNEADTPDNFQSRRPNTSFCFLDIRSPGLGDTAMYLCATSRDLGGNSGNTIYFGEGSWLTVV.